The sequence of this T cell receptor beta chain was determined in a study of regulatory T cells in long-lasting Graves disease. Findings and limits, study-wide: Owing to a sample size that was small, accuracy may have been reduced. It was in persistent disease that TRBV28, TRBJ1-2 and TRBJ2-5 were favored.

Time point in this sample: persistent/refractory GD, antithyroid drugs over 5 years with positive TRAb. RNA from PBMCs was the source of the TCR library. Regarding this clonotype: No antigen is known for it. A much larger clone differs by one base, so this may be a read error.

The CDR3 has 13 amino acids. In building TCR beta libraries, iRepertoire HTBI primers were used together with Arm-PCR of CDR3 regions. Study processing details: Gene usage covered over 55 TRBV and 14 TRBJ segments. TCRdb fed the multiplex PCR reads into MiXCR, producing one record per CDR3 protein. In this record, the V and J calls reflect TCRdb's handling and not the investigators' own analysis. This sample has about 660,000 distinct CDR3 sequences, with 25% to 30% found just once. J is TRBJ1-1 and V is TRBV12-3 or TRBV12-4; D might be TRBD1 (5 bases). The sample consisted of peripheral blood mononuclear cells (PBMCs), taken when the disease was refractory, from a patient treated with antithyroid drugs. The clonotype originates from a female donor with Graves disease. In nucleotides, the CDR3 is TGTGCCAGCAGTTTCGAGGGGAACCCTGAAGCTTTCTTT. Its protein is CASSFEGNPEAFF.